The next 31 T cell receptor beta chains were all read from a single sample in a study of blood T cell repertoires in COVID-19. The data were produced by immunoSEQ multiplex PCR, yet TCRdb's version contains in-frame clones alone and is incomplete. Of about 200,000 clones listed, 85% were seen once; the top ten hold roughly a sixth. The material sequenced was PBMCs or T cells enriched from blood (not recorded which). The receptors shown here come from a man aged 35 to 55 who had recovered from COVID-19.

This CDR3 is CASRKVNRAEQYF. CDR3 bases: TGTGCCAGCAGGAAAGTGAACAGGGCCGAGCAGTACTTC. This sequence joins TRBV6-5 and TRBJ2-7, with a weak D call TRBD1 (6 bases). Per germline, CDR1 MNHEY and CDR2 SVGAGI. There are 13 residues in the CDR3. Deletions cut 6 bases from V and 6 bases from J, with 15 bases between.

The genes are TRBV7-9 and TRBJ2-7; D possibly corresponds to TRBD1 (5 bases). CDR3 length equals 17 residues. Per germline, CDR1 SEHNR and CDR2 FQNEAQ (reference sequence). Trimming shortened V by 5 bases and J by 3 bases, and 23 bases separated the two germline ends. CDR3 sequence reads: CASSPSQGQEKDYEQYF. In nucleotides, the CDR3 is TGTGCCAGCAGCCCTTCGCAGGGCCAAGAGAAGGACTACGAGCAGTACTTC.

The genes are TRBV6-2 or TRBV6-3 and TRBJ2-7; D uncertain. V lost 4 bases, J lost 4 bases, and 5 bases lay in between. In germline, CDR1 is MNHEY, CDR2 SVGEGT. CDR3 length: 11 amino acids. In DNA, the CDR3 is TGTGCCAGCAGTTCAGCGTACGAGCAGTACTTC. It yields the protein CASSSAYEQYF.

The chain links TRBV6-2 or TRBV6-3 to TRBJ2-7; 7 bases map to TRBD1. V shed 0 bases, J shed 4 bases, and the junction held 6 bases outside the gene matches. CDR1 is MNHEY and CDR2 is SVGEGT in the germline V gene. This CDR3 region has 15 residues. The CDR3 spells CASSYSVSQGYEQYF. Written as DNA, the CDR3 is TGTGCCAGCAGTTACTCCGTATCACAGGGGTACGAGCAGTACTTC.

Concerning this clone itself: This sample also contains other DNA sequences that code for the same CDR3. The chain employs TRBV27 and TRBJ1-2, with a weak D call TRBD1 (5 bases). This CDR3 is built from 13 residues. With 2 bases removed from V and 2 bases from J, the gap between germline ends came to 6 bases. Germline CDR1 reads MNHEY; CDR2 reads SMNVEV (reference sequence). CDR3 DNA: TGTGCCAGCAGTTTAGCAGGGAACTATGGCTACACCTTC. This encodes CASSLAGNYGYTF.

The genes are TRBV3-1 (or the pseudogene TRBV3-2) and TRBJ2-2; 10 bases align to TRBD1. Trimming at V came to 4 bases and at J to 8 bases, leaving 10 bases not matched to a gene. The CDR3 extends over 16 amino acids. Germline CDR1 reads LGHDT; CDR2 reads YNNKEL (reference sequence). In DNA form, the CDR3 reads TGTGCCAGCAGCCCTGAGACAGGGGGCGCTGGTGGGGAGCTGTTTTTT. Translation: CASSPETGGAGGELFF.

This clone was picked up a small number of times. The chain employs TRBV25-1 and TRBJ1-1, with D maybe TRBD1 (6 bases). Trimming shortened V by 7 bases and J by 1 base, and 10 bases separated the two germline ends. Germline lookup yields CDR1 MGHDK and CDR2 SYGVNS. The CDR3 covers 13 residues. CDR3 protein: CASIQGSNTEAFF. The CDR3 DNA is TGTGCCAGCATACAGGGTTCGAACACTGAAGCTTTCTTT. The full variable domain, with the rest looked up from reference TRBV25-1 and TRBJ1-1, is EADIYQTPRYLVIGTGKKITLECSQTMGHDKMYWYQQDPGMELHLIHYSYGVNSTEKGDLSSESTVSRIRTEHFPLTLESARPSHTSQYLCASIQGSNTEAFFGQGTRLTVV.

This clone appeared a single time. The V and J genes are TRBV5-1 and TRBJ1-1, with D maybe TRBD1 (5 bases). The V gene's germline CDR1 is SGHRS and CDR2 YFSETQ. V was shortened by 2 bases and J by 1 base, with 12 bases between the two germline ends. The CDR3 has 15 amino acids. The CDR3, as DNA: TGCGCCAGCAGCTTACTGACAGCACCGAACACTGAAGCTTTCTTT. Protein: CASSLLTAPNTEAFF.

The rearrangement links TRBV6-2 or TRBV6-3 to TRBJ2-1, with TRBD2 matching over 9 bases. CDR3 size: 13 residues. J gave up 8 bases and V 6 bases, and 5 bases lay outside the gene matches. Germline V gives CDR1 MNHEY, CDR2 SVGEGT. CDR3 DNA sequence: TGTGCCAGCAGCGTAGCGGGAGACTATGAGCAGTTCTTC. It codes for CASSVAGDYEQFF.

This clone was seen more than once but under ten times. V gene TRBV6-5 combines with J gene TRBJ1-2; D call uncertain. Germline assignment: CDR1 MNHEY and CDR2 SVGAGI. V was pared by 2 bases and J by 4 bases, with 8 bases between. The CDR3 has 13 amino acids. The CDR3 bases are TGTGCCAGCAGTTACGGCCACCCCTATGGCTACACCTTC. This gives the protein CASSYGHPYGYTF.

The chain couples TRBV7-3 to TRBJ2-1; TRBD2 agrees at 9 bases. Germline assignment: CDR1 SGHTA and CDR2 FQGTGA. CDR3 length: 16 amino acids. Losses at the gene ends were 3 bases for V and 2 bases for J; bases not matched to a gene: 5. The CDR3 region is CASSLFGGRAYNEQFF. In nucleotides, the CDR3 is TGTGCCAGCAGCTTGTTTGGCGGGAGGGCCTACAATGAGCAGTTCTTC.

The CDR3 sequence is CASSQTSGSYNEQFF. DNA of the CDR3: TGTGCCAGCAGCCAGACTAGCGGTTCCTACAATGAGCAGTTCTTC. The chain joins TRBV7-2 to TRBJ2-1, with 9 bases aligning to TRBD2. The CDR3 runs to 15 residues. Germline values: CDR1 SGHTA, CDR2 FQGNSA. The junction had 3 bases not matched to a gene; V was cut back by 5 bases and J by 1 base.

The chain links TRBV7-6 to TRBJ2-5; 10 nucleotides match TRBD1. Germline CDR1 reads SGHVS; CDR2 reads FNYEAQ. The CDR3 spans 16 residues. With V trimmed by 5 bases and J by 4 bases, 10 bases remained unmatched. The CDR3 nucleotides read TGTGCCAGCAGCCGAGAAGTAGGGGACAGGGGAGAGACCCAGTACTTC. It translates to CASSREVGDRGETQYF.

The V and J genes are TRBV6-4 and TRBJ2-2; 7 bases line up with TRBD2. Trimming removed 4 bases from V and 6 bases from J; junction bases left unmatched: 2. CDR3 size: 13 residues. The germline gives CDR1 MRHNA, CDR2 SNTAGT. This CDR3 is CASSVTSAGELFF. The CDR3 bases are TGTGCCAGCAGTGTAACTAGCGCCGGGGAGCTGTTTTTT.

The rearrangement joins TRBV6-4 to TRBJ1-6; D is undetermined. In germline, CDR1 is MRHNA, CDR2 SNTAGT. CDR3 length: 16 amino acids. V was trimmed by 0 bases and J by 7 bases, leaving 13 bases between them. In nucleotides, the CDR3 is TGTGCCAGCAGTGACTCAACCCCCGGGGTGAATTCACCCCTCCACTTT. Its translation is CASSDSTPGVNSPLHF.

The chain combines TRBV28 with TRBJ1-2; possibly TRBD1 for D (5 bases). V lost 10 bases to trimming and J lost 8 bases, with 23 bases between them. CDR1 and CDR2 (germline): MDHEN, SYDVKM. CDR3 size: 14 residues. This CDR3 is CATQVPGTQGGYTF. The CDR3 DNA reads as TGTGCCACCCAAGTACCCGGGACTCAGGGAGGCTACACCTTC.

The J gene is TRBJ1-2, the V gene TRBV16, with 7 bases that match TRBD1. V trimming: 5 bases; J trimming: 6 bases; junction bases outside the gene matches: 6. Germline V gene lookup returns CDR1 KGHSY and CDR2 FQNENV. The CDR3 runs 13 residues. The CDR3 coding sequence is TGTGCCAGCAGCAAGACAGGGTTGGATGGCTACACCTTC. Its translation: CASSKTGLDGYTF.

V and J are TRBV20-1 and TRBJ1-5; 7 nucleotides line up with TRBD1. The CDR3 covers 16 residues. Per the germline V gene, CDR1 is DFQATT and CDR2 is SNEGSKA (reference sequence). J lost 7 bases, V lost 3 bases, and 15 bases had no gene match. The CDR3 DNA is TGCAGTGCTAGTAGGCGGAATAACAGGGGATTCCAGCCCCAGCATTTT. Translating it yields CSASRRNNRGFQPQHF.

CDR3 loop: CSASVTGVGTEAFF. The CDR3 nucleotides are TGCAGCGCGTCTGTGACAGGGGTTGGGACTGAAGCTTTCTTT. This sequence joins TRBV29-1 and TRBJ1-1; TRBD1 matches at 8 bases. Germline V CDR1 and CDR2: SQVTM, ANQGSEA. The CDR3 is 14 residues long. With 7 bases clipped from V and 5 bases from J, the junction kept 12 bases outside the gene matches.

This chain joins TRBV10-3 and TRBJ1-2; the match to TRBD1 covers 9 bases. CDR3 length: 13 amino acids. V gave up 5 bases and J gave up 10 bases; unmatched junction bases: 8. Germline V lookup: CDR1 ENHRY, CDR2 SYGVKD. In DNA form, the CDR3 reads TGTGCCATCAGTCTCGGACAGGGGTTGAACTACACCTTC. As protein: CAISLGQGLNYTF.

In DNA form, the CDR3 reads TGTGCCAGCAGTTTAGGGGGACTAGCGGGGTACAATGAGCAGTTCTTC. This encodes CASSLGGLAGYNEQFF. V and J are TRBV27 and TRBJ2-1; 13 positions match TRBD2. The CDR3 runs to 16 residues. Germline V gene lookup returns CDR1 MNHEY and CDR2 SMNVEV (reference sequence). V lost 2 bases, J lost 4 bases, and 2 bases stayed unmatched.

The chain carries TRBV6-5 and TRBJ1-1; the D is unclear. Per the germline V gene, CDR1 is MNHEY and CDR2 is SVGAGI. Trimming left V 5 bases short and J 8 bases short, with 18 bases between. The CDR3 sequence is 14 residues long. The CDR3 is CASSQRLREPEAFF. The CDR3 nucleotides are TGTGCCAGCAGTCAACGATTAAGAGAGCCCGAAGCTTTCTTT.

This clone was detected only once. V gene TRBV5-6 combines with J gene TRBJ1-2; the match to TRBD1 covers 10 bases. V was pared by 4 bases and J by 3 bases, with 6 bases of the junction left unmatched. This CDR3 spans 15 amino acids. The germline V gene has CDR1 SGHDT and CDR2 YYEEEE. CDR3 nucleotide sequence: TGTGCCAGCAGCCTGGGGACAGGGGCGGACTATGGCTACACCTTC. It is translated as CASSLGTGADYGYTF.

The CDR3 sequence: CASRFGAQPQHF. CDR3 coding DNA: TGTGCCAGTAGGTTTGGGGCTCAGCCCCAGCATTTT. V usage is TRBV19 and J usage is TRBJ1-5; a weak D match, TRBD1 (5 bases). In germline, CDR1 is LNHDA, CDR2 SQIVND (reference sequence). V was cut by 6 bases and J by 6 bases, with 9 bases left in between. The CDR3 has 12 residues.

The genes are TRBV5-1 and TRBJ2-1; 15 nucleotides match TRBD2. V lost 4 bases to trimming and J lost 6 bases; unmatched junction nucleotides: 2. Germline V CDR1 and CDR2: SGHRS, YFSETQ. The CDR3 runs 15 residues. The CDR3 sequence is CASSPGLAGGNEQFF. Written as DNA, the CDR3 is TGCGCCAGCAGCCCGGGACTAGCGGGAGGCAATGAGCAGTTCTTC.

The chain employs TRBV7-8 and TRBJ2-2; 12 bases match TRBD2. The CDR3 is 16 residues long. Germline assignment: CDR1 SGHVS and CDR2 FQNEAQ. Germline trimming cut 5 bases from V and 1 base from J; bases unmatched to any gene: 2. CDR3 in DNA: TGTGCCAGCAGCCTGGGACTAGCGGGGAACACCGGGGAGCTGTTTTTT. Residues: CASSLGLAGNTGELFF.

This clone has just one count. The rearrangement uses TRBV9 and TRBJ2-3; 8 nucleotides line up with TRBD2. The V gene end was trimmed by 3 bases and the J gene end by 4 bases; junction bases not matched to a gene: 10. Germline V gene data show CDR1 as SGDLS and CDR2 as YYNGEE. This CDR3 is built from 16 residues. DNA of the CDR3: TGTGCCAGCAGCGGGGGACTAGTTGTAGCCCCAGATACGCAGTATTTT. Its protein is CASSGGLVVAPDTQYF.

V and J are TRBV24-1 and TRBJ1-3, with D uncertain. Trimming left V 4 bases short and J 4 bases short, with 10 bases between. CDR3 length: 14 amino acids. Germline V lookup: CDR1 KGHDR, CDR2 SFDVKD. CDR3 sequence (DNA): TGTGCCACCAGTGACACTCTCTCCGGAAACACCATATATTTT. Its protein is CATSDTLSGNTIYF.

The chain is built from TRBV5-5 and TRBJ2-7; D not resolved. The V gene lost 4 bases and the J gene lost 0 bases, with 8 bases spanning the gap. This CDR3 has 13 amino acids. Germline-derived CDR1 and CDR2 are SGHKS and YYEKEE (reference sequence). The CDR3 DNA follows: TGTGCCAGCAGCGCAGAAGTCTCCTACGAGCAGTACTTC. Its translation is CASSAEVSYEQYF.

The chain links TRBV5-1 to TRBJ1-2; D perhaps matches TRBD1 (6 bases). Germline CDR1 SGHRS, CDR2 YFSETQ. The V end lost 2 bases, the J end lost 3 bases, and 20 bases lay between the germline ends. The CDR3 runs to 17 residues. CDR3 amino acids: CASSLTPLGAGDYGYTF. The DNA for the CDR3 is TGCGCCAGCAGCTTAACCCCTCTTGGGGCAGGGGACTATGGCTACACCTTC.

This rearrangement joins TRBV3-1 (or the pseudogene TRBV3-2) to TRBJ1-3; 10 nucleotides agree with TRBD1. Trimming at V came to 4 bases and at J to 4 bases, leaving 1 base not matched to a gene. The CDR3 spans 14 residues. Germline CDR1 reads LGHDT; CDR2 reads YNNKEL (reference sequence). CDR3 loop: CASSRTGGGNTIYF. CDR3 sequence (DNA): TGTGCCAGCAGCCGGACAGGGGGGGGAAACACCATATATTTT.